These T cell receptor beta chains were read from a single sample in a study of cytomegalovirus exposure and HLA in healthy donors. The repertoire was sequenced with immunoSEQ multiplex PCR; TCRdb's copy has only in-frame clones and lacks some. The sample lists 80,000 to 130,000 clones; 60% to 80% were seen once. Sequenced input: PBMCs. The receptors were sampled from a woman under 30 in good health and CMV-seropositive. The CDR3 runs from the conserved cysteine through the conserved F or W. A D gene is named only where the DNA matches it firmly. Not every row has a clone size; where given, it reads once, few, many or a size class.

size,D,V,J,DNA,CDR3
NA,TRBD1,TRBV9,TRBJ1-3,TGTGCCAGCAGCGGAGAGGAGGGGGCGGAAGGAAACACCATATATTTT,CASSGEEGAEGNTIYF
NA,NA,TRBV6-1,TRBJ2-7,TGTGCCACCGTGGCTGACTTTTCCTCCTACGAGCAGTACTTC,CATVADFSSYEQYF
NA,TRBD2,TRBV5-6,TRBJ2-2,TGTGCCAGCAGCTCGGGACTAGCGGGGCCCCATCGGGAGCTGTTTTTT,CASSSGLAGPHRELFF
NA,NA,TRBV30,TRBJ1-2,TGTGCCTGGAGGGACAGTTGGGGTAACTATGGCTACACCTTC,CAWRDSWGNYGYTF
NA,TRBD2,TRBV13,TRBJ2-7,TGTGCCAGCAGCCTTAGCGGGAGGGGTCTCGAGCAGTACTTC,CASSLSGRGLEQYF
NA,TRBD1,TRBV5-1,TRBJ1-2,TGCGCCAGCAGCTCGGACAGGGATGGCTACACCTTC,CASSSDRDGYTF
NA,TRBD1,TRBV5-1,TRBJ1-4,TGCGCCAGCAGCTTAGGGACAGTGAATGAAAAACTGTTTTTT,CASSLGTVNEKLFF
NA,TRBD2,TRBV11-3,TRBJ2-2,TGTGCCAGCAGCTTTAGCGGGAGCCTTAACACCGGGGAGCTGTTTTTT,CASSFSGSLNTGELFF
NA,NA,TRBV18,TRBJ1-5,TGTGCCAGCTCACCTACCGGGAGGGGGGCGATATTTCCCCAGCATTTT,CASSPTGRGAIFPQHF
NA,NA,TRBV5-1,TRBJ2-3,TGCGCCAGCCGCGGGGACCACGGCACAGATACGCAGTATTTT,CASRGDHGTDTQYF
NA,TRBD1,TRBV9,TRBJ2-7,TGTGCCAGCAGCCCGGGACAGGGGGCAAGGGAGCAGTACTTC,CASSPGQGAREQYF
NA,NA,TRBV4-1,TRBJ1-3,TGCGCCAGCAGCCAGCCGGACAGAGTTGGAAACACCATATATTTT,CASSQPDRVGNTIYF
NA,NA,TRBV6-5,TRBJ2-3,TGTGCCAGCAGTTCCCCGGGGTTTAGCACAGATACGCAGTATTTT,CASSSPGFSTDTQYF
few,NA,TRBV30,TRBJ2-7,TGTGCCTGGAGTCCGGGTTCGGCCTACGAGCAGTACTTC,CAWSPGSAYEQYF
NA,NA,TRBV27,TRBJ2-7,TGTGCCAGCAGTCCCCCCTTGGCGGGGGAGCAGTACTTC,CASSPPLAGEQYF
NA,NA,TRBV7-3,TRBJ2-6,TGTGCCAGCAGCTTAATGGGAGGTGTCTCTGGGGCCAACGTCCTGACTTTC,CASSLMGGVSGANVLTF
NA,NA,TRBV7-2,TRBJ1-2,TGTGCCAGCAGTCTAGCTTATGGCTACACCTTC,CASSLAYGYTF
NA,TRBD2,TRBV27,TRBJ2-7,TGTGCCAGCAGGAAGACGTCGGGACTAGCATATGACGAGCAGTACTTC,CASRKTSGLAYDEQYF
NA,NA,TRBV14,TRBJ2-5,TGTGCCAGCAGCCAAGATCGCCCGGGGACCCAGTACTTC,CASSQDRPGTQYF
NA,NA,TRBV5-6,TRBJ1-1,TGTGCCAGCTCACCCTCCTCGGGGAGGACAGCTTTCTTT,CASSPSSGRTAFF
NA,TRBD2,TRBV27,TRBJ2-7,TGTGCCAGCAGAGCGCTAGCGGGAGGGTCCTCCTACGAGCAGTACTTC,CASRALAGGSSYEQYF
NA,TRBD1,TRBV19,TRBJ1-5,TGTGCCAGTAGCCCGACAGGGGCGGATCAGCCCCAGCATTTT,CASSPTGADQPQHF